The 2 T cell receptor beta chains given below trace back to one sample, sequenced in a study of molecular identifiers for immune sequencing clone quantification. One entry per CDR3 protein results from TCRdb running MiXCR on the PCR reads. The table has about 510,000 distinct CDR3 sequences, about a quarter seen once. Sequencing was performed on naive CD8+ T cells from blood, with Jurkat cell RNA spiked in. Specified subset: FACS-sorted CD8+CD4-CCR7+CD45RA+ naive T cells. These receptor sequences come from a human donor in good health. Some libraries in this study had Jurkat cell RNA spiked in.

This clonotype has at least ten counts. The V call is TRBV25-1, the J call TRBJ2-7, with D possibly TRBD2 on 7 matching bases. Germline-derived CDR1 and CDR2 are MGHDK and SYGVNS. The CDR3 contains 16 residues. With 3 bases removed from V and 2 bases from J, the gap between germline ends came to 17 bases. The CDR3 spells CASSDPSGGPAYEQYF. The CDR3 DNA sequence: TGTGCCAGCAGTGATCCATCGGGGGGCCCTGCCTACGAGCAGTACTTC.

About this clonotype: A much larger clone differs from this one at a single base, so this may be a read error. This chain joins TRBV11-2 and TRBJ2-3; D perhaps matches TRBD2 (5 bases). The CDR3 extends over 15 amino acids. The V end was cut by 8 bases, the J end by 5 bases, with 20 bases between. Germline assignment: CDR1 SGHAT and CDR2 FQNNGV. This chain's CDR3 is CASGMSGRTLDTQYF. CDR3 in DNA: TGTGCCAGCGGCATGTCGGGAAGGACCCTAGATACGCAGTATTTT.